Shown below are 18 T cell receptor beta chains from a single sample sequenced in a study of T cells in women clearing cervical HPV infection. Clones were sequenced by immunoSEQ multiplex PCR, and TCRdb holds only the in-frame ones, with some missing. This sample contains 20,000 to 25,000 clones. Sequenced: blood buffy coat. All receptors come from a woman between 18 and 70 years old with a cervical HPV16 infection that either progressed to CIN3+ or cleared (not recorded which).

To note about this clone: The CDR3 is cut off 3 residues early in the read; its end comes from the germline J gene. The rearrangement joins TRBV7-9 to TRBJ1-6; 10 positions agree with TRBD1. The CDR3 is 14 residues long. Per germline, CDR1 SEHNR and CDR2 FQNEAQ (reference sequence). With V trimmed by 9 bases and J by 10 bases, 9 bases remained unmatched. The DNA read from the CDR3 is TGTGCCAGTTCGAAGACAGGGGGCAGCTCACCC. It translates to CASSKTGGSSP. The full CDR3 reads CASSKTGGSSPLHF.

Partial CDR3 DNA: TGCAGCGTTGGACAGGACTACGAG. Its translation is CSVGQDYE. The full CDR3 sequence reads CSVGQDYEQYF. This chain links TRBV29-1 with TRBJ2-7; D is possibly TRBD1 (6 bases). The read ends 3 residues early relative to the CDR3; the germline J gene fills the gap. Trimming left V 4 bases short and J 3 bases short, with 7 bases between. Per germline, CDR1 SQVTM and CDR2 ANQGSEA. This CDR3 is built from 11 residues.

About this clone itself: From the germline J gene comes the end of the CDR3, since the read stops 3 residues before it. The chain joins TRBV6-2 or TRBV6-3 to TRBJ2-1; 7 positions agree with TRBD2. With 7 bases clipped from V and 0 bases from J, the junction kept 6 bases outside the gene matches. This CDR3 has 15 amino acids. Germline V gene lookup returns CDR1 MNHEY and CDR2 SVGEGT. The CDR3 loop reads CASNQAGFSYNEQFF. The part of the CDR3 DNA that was read is TGTGCCAGCAACCAAGCGGGATTCTCCTACAATGAG.

As for this clone: The read is 3 residues too short to cover the CDR3 end, so that end is filled in from the germline J gene. V is TRBV7-9 and J is TRBJ2-2, with a possible D match to TRBD2 (7 bases). Germline CDR1 is SEHNR and CDR2 is FQNEAQ (reference sequence). The germline V and J ends were trimmed by 2 bases and 3 bases, with 10 bases remaining between them. The CDR3 is 15 residues long. The CDR3: CASSLRGADTGELFF. The sequenced part of the CDR3 DNA is TGTGCCAGCAGCTTACGGGGGGCCGACACCGGGGAG.

Comments on this clone: The limits of the CDR3 on the DNA are not certain, so only TCRdb's listed CDR3 is given. The V call is TRBV6-4, the J call TRBJ2-2; the D segment call TRBD1 is taken from the table without a DNA check. 14 amino acids form the CDR3, both terminal residues included. The germline CDR1 and CDR2 sequences are MRHNA and SNTAGT. CDR3 in amino acids: CAGSFGPGPGELFF.

As for this clone: The observed sequence ends 3 residues before the CDR3 terminus, with the missing tail filled in from the germline J gene. The chain is built from TRBV6-2 or TRBV6-3 and TRBJ2-2; maybe TRBD2 (6 bases). The CDR3 is 14 residues long. CDR1 MNHEY and CDR2 SVGEGT come from the germline V gene. The CDR3 bases that were read are TGTGCCAGCAGTTGGGACTCTGGGGCCAACGTG. The encoded protein is CASSWDSGANV. The complete CDR3 sequence is CASSWDSGANVLFF.

A remark on this clone: The sequence runs out 3 residues before the end of the CDR3; the remainder is reconstructed from the germline J gene. This chain uses TRBV10-3 with TRBJ2-1, with TRBD2 as a possible D gene (5 bases). V was shortened by 2 bases and J by 2 bases, with 13 bases between the two germline ends. Germline-derived CDR1 and CDR2 are ENHRY and SYGVKD. There are 16 residues in the CDR3. CDR3 region: CAISEVRGVTYNEQFF. CDR3 DNA (partial): TGTGCCATCAGTGAGGTTCGGGGAGTCACCTACAATGAG.

A word on this clone: With the read ending 3 residues before the CDR3 end, the germline J gene is used to fill in that end. The chain couples TRBV4-2 to TRBJ2-1; D is perhaps TRBD1 (6 bases). V gave up 3 bases and J gave up 4 bases, with 16 bases separating them. The CDR3 runs 16 residues. Germline values: CDR1 LGHNA, CDR2 YNFKEQ. The CDR3 bases that were read are TGTGCCAGCAGCCATTCTACCGGGACACTTTACAATGAG. Translation: CASSHSTGTLYNE. The CDR3 as a whole reads CASSHSTGTLYNEQFF.

About this clone itself: The DNA ends 3 residues before the CDR3 does, and the rest of the CDR3 is filled in from the germline J gene. The V and J genes are TRBV5-6 and TRBJ2-2; D gene unclear. Per the germline V gene, CDR1 is SGHDT and CDR2 is YYEEEE. The CDR3 consists of 13 residues. CDR3: CASSLDKASPLFF. CDR3 bases read: TGTGCCAGCAGCTTGGACAAGGCCTCACCG.

Comments on this clone: Sequencing ends 3 residues short of the CDR3 end; the germline J gene provides the rest. V and J are TRBV29-1 and TRBJ2-1; D ambiguous. The V end was cut by 6 bases, the J end by 5 bases, with 5 bases between. The CDR3 length is 10 residues. Germline-derived CDR1 and CDR2 are SQVTM and ANQGSEA. Incomplete CDR3 DNA: TGCAGCGTCAGAAACAATGAG. Its translation: CSVRNNE. The whole CDR3 protein reads CSVRNNEQFF.

Of note for this clone: The CDR3 end is not reached by the read, which stops 3 residues before it; the germline J gene fills it in. The chain combines TRBV20-1 with TRBJ1-6; D ambiguous. V was trimmed by 3 bases and J by 3 bases, leaving 12 bases between them. The CDR3 sequence is 15 residues long. Germline assignment: CDR1 DFQATT and CDR2 SNEGSKA (reference sequence). CDR3 in amino acids: CSASMPGHYNSPLHF. Incomplete CDR3 DNA: TGCAGTGCTAGTATGCCAGGCCACTATAATTCACCC.

Partial CDR3 DNA: TGCAGTGCTAGAGAGGGGACTACTCAAGAGACC. Translation: CSAREGTTQET. The entire CDR3 protein reads CSAREGTTQETQYF. The chain couples TRBV20-1 to TRBJ2-5, with 7 bases fitting TRBD2. Read data end 3 residues before the CDR3 end; the end is taken from the germline J gene. The CDR3 extends over 14 amino acids. The V gene's germline CDR1 is DFQATT and CDR2 SNEGSKA (reference sequence). Germline trimming cut 0 bases from V and 2 bases from J; bases unmatched to any gene: 3.

Remarks on this clone: The CDR3 end is not reached by the read, which stops 3 residues before it; the germline J gene fills it in. This rearrangement joins TRBV20-1 to TRBJ2-3, with D possibly being TRBD1 (5 bases). Germline V gene sequence: CDR1 DFQATT, CDR2 SNEGSKA (reference sequence). The CDR3 runs to 14 residues. V was cut by 6 bases and J by 6 bases, with 19 bases left in between. Partial CDR3 DNA: TGCAGTGCCAGGGCGACTGACCAAGGGGATACG. Translated, it gives CSARATDQGDT. The full CDR3 sequence reads CSARATDQGDTQYF.

CDR3 sequence reads: CASTRENQPQHF. The sequenced CDR3 bases are TGTGCCAGCACGCGAGAAAATCAGCCC. The chain combines TRBV2 with TRBJ1-5; D gene unclear. The read comes to an end 3 residues before the CDR3 does, leaving the germline J gene to fill in the end. In germline, CDR1 is SNHLY, CDR2 FYNNEI. The CDR3 extends over 12 amino acids. Trimming stripped 7 bases from V and 4 bases from J, with 8 bases between. Using reference TRBV2 and TRBJ1-5 for the parts outside the CDR3, the full variable domain is EPEVTQTPSHQVTQMGQEVILRCVPISNHLYFYWYRQILGQKVEFLVSFYNNEISEKSEIFDDQFSVERPDGSNFTLKIRSTKLEDSAMYFCASTRENQPQHFGDGTRLSIL.

As for this clone: From the germline J gene comes the end of the CDR3, since the read stops 3 residues before it. The V and J genes are TRBV2 and TRBJ2-3; 11 bases align to TRBD2. Germline V CDR1 and CDR2: SNHLY, FYNNEI. The length of the CDR3 is 16 residues. The J segment lost 3 bases and the V segment lost 3 bases, leaving 5 bases of the junction unmatched. CDR3 protein: CASSDLAGGGTDTQYF. The CDR3 bases that were read are TGTGCCAGCAGTGACCTAGCGGGAGGTGGAACAGATACG.

A note on this clone: The CDR3 is cut off 3 residues early in the read; its end comes from the germline J gene. The rearrangement joins TRBV30 to TRBJ1-5, with 8 nucleotides matching TRBD1. Germline loops: CDR1 GTSNPN, CDR2 SVGIG (reference sequence). The trim removed 4 bases at V and 6 bases at J, leaving 5 bases unmatched. CDR3 size: 13 residues. Partial CDR3 DNA: TGTGCCTGGAACGACAGGGGAAGTCAGCCC. It is translated as CAWNDRGSQP. The full CDR3 protein is CAWNDRGSQPQHF. Complete variable domain (other parts from reference TRBV30 and TRBJ1-5): SQTIHQWPATLVQPVGSPLSLECTVEGTSNPNLYWYRQAAGRGLQLLFYSVGIGQISSEVPQNLSASRPQDRQFILSSKKLLLSDSGFYLCAWNDRGSQPQHFGDGTRLSIL.

Concerning this clone itself: The observed sequence ends 3 residues before the CDR3 terminus, with the missing tail filled in from the germline J gene. The gene calls are TRBV5-6 and TRBJ1-1; no clear D gene. This CDR3 is built from 15 residues. From germline, CDR1 is SGHDT and CDR2 YYEEEE. This chain's CDR3 is CASRIRALAKNIAFF. The CDR3 DNA, read in part, is TGTGCCAGCAGAATCCGGGCCCTAGCCAAAAACATT.

On this clone: The CDR3 end is not reached by the read, which stops 3 residues before it; the germline J gene fills it in. The chain recombines TRBV18 with TRBJ2-1; D is ambiguous. The CDR3 totals 14 residues. Germline V gene lookup returns CDR1 KGHSH and CDR2 LQKENI. Between the trimmed V and J ends, which lost 2 bases and 6 bases, there was a span of 11 bases. Incomplete CDR3 DNA: TGTGCCAGCTCACCAGTCTTAGATGGCAATGAG. The encoded protein is CASSPVLDGNE. The CDR3 in its entirety is CASSPVLDGNEQFF.